The rows below give T cell receptor beta chains drawn from one sample of a study of blood T cell repertoires in COVID-19. TCRdb's copy holds only in-frame clones and misses some; the assay was immunoSEQ multiplex PCR. In the table there are under 350,000 clones, 80% to 90% of which are singletons. The sample was peripheral blood. The receptors were gathered from a man aged 35 to 55 with acute or convalescent COVID-19. The CDR3 runs from the conserved cysteine through the conserved F or W. Fields, in order: J gene, V gene, CDR3 protein.

TRBJ1-2 TRBV21-1 CASSKAGTGALMDGYTF
TRBJ2-7 TRBV27 CASSLFKTGRSYEQYF
TRBJ2-7 TRBV11-2 CASSPRTGAYEQYF
TRBJ1-3 TRBV7-2 CASSFDSSGNTIYF
TRBJ2-7 TRBV7-2 CASSPGTDFHVPYEQYF
TRBJ1-1 TRBV27 CASSFSPVGGTEAFF
TRBJ1-1 TRBV7-9 CASRRTGTHTEAFF
TRBJ1-2 TRBV4-1 CASSQKIGQRANYGYTF
TRBJ1-2 TRBV5-6 CASSLRTGSYTF
TRBJ2-7 TRBV6-5 CASSLTRSSYEQYF